This T cell receptor beta chain is drawn from a study of blood T cell repertoires in COVID-19. Overall study context: Sources were T cells, B-cell-depleted T cells, or PBMCs; the material itself was cDNA or gDNA.

The study recruited people aged about 18 to 95 years across roughly 23 US areas. Self-reported history from a screening survey and questionnaire set each donor's cohort. Either two negative PCRs, clearance, or symptom resolution qualified Cohort 3 donors as recovered. Per germline, CDR1 PRHDT and CDR2 FYEKMQ (reference sequence). The CDR3 consists of 13 residues. V shed 7 bases, J shed 4 bases, and the junction held 3 bases outside the gene matches. Produced via immunoSEQ multiplex PCR; TCRdb's table is partial and in-frame only. In the table there are about 150,000 clones, around four fifths of which are singletons.

V is TRBV13 and J is TRBJ2-4; 8 positions agree with TRBD1. Sequenced material: PBMCs or T cells enriched from blood (not recorded which). The sequence was collected from a middle-aged woman who had recovered from COVID-19. CDR3 in DNA: TGTGCCAGCACTGGACAGGGAAAAAACATTCAGTACTTC. It yields the protein CASTGQGKNIQYF.